This TCR beta chain was documented in a study of shared clonotypes between healthy human individuals. Across the study: For every donor, three CD4 naive, three CD4 memory, two CD8 naive and one CD8 memory plates were used.

Positive CCR7 selection of CD45RO-negative cells yielded the naive CD8 cells, and terminally differentiated effector memory CD45RA+ cells were excluded. This clone has a single count. The antigen is unknown. Each cell subset's genomic DNA was divided evenly among several immunoSEQ plates. The method was immunoSEQ multiplex PCR; TCRdb's version includes in-frame clones alone and lacks a portion of them. The sample includes some 630,000 clones, 95% to 97% of them seen just once. CDR1 is SGHRS, CDR2 YFSETQ, per germline. This CDR3 region has 14 residues. The V end lost 0 bases, the J end lost 2 bases, and 9 bases lay between the germline ends. Study-wide findings and caveats: In the sorted subsets, rarefaction showed sequencing was incomplete despite large depth. Sharing across a few donors was seen in around 5% of naive CD4 clonotypes.

The material sequenced was naive CD8+ T cells sorted from blood. This TCR came from a woman aged 30 to 39 in good health. The chain is built from TRBV5-1 and TRBJ2-7, with unresolved D. The CDR3 here is CASSLGDFPYEQYF. The CDR3, as DNA: TGCGCCAGCAGCTTGGGTGACTTCCCCTACGAGCAGTACTTC.